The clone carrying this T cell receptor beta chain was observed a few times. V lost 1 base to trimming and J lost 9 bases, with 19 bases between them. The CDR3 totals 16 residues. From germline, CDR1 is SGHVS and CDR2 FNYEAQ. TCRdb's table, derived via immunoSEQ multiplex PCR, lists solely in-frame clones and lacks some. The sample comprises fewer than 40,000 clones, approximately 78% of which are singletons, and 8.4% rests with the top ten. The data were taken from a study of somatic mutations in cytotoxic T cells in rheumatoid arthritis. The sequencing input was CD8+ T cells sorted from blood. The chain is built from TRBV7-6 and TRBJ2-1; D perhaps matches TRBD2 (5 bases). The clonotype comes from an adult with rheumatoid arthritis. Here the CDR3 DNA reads TGTGCCAGCAGCTTAGAAGCAGCGGCCCTGAAAAGTGAGCAGTTCTTC. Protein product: CASSLEAAALKSEQFF.